This T cell receptor beta chain was documented in a study of T cell responses to AZD1222 COVID-19 vaccine. Germline CDR1 and CDR2: MDHEN and SYDVKM. This CDR3 is built from 15 residues. The V end was cut by 4 bases, the J end by 6 bases, with 18 bases between. Here immunoSEQ multiplex PCR was the method, and the copy in TCRdb shows in-frame clones only, minus some. The sample lists around 150,000 clones, about 93% occurring once. This TCR was recovered from an adult in good health. Material: peripheral blood, obtained on day 0 of AZD1222 vaccination. The rearrangement links TRBV28 to TRBJ1-1; D gene ambiguous. The CDR3 region is CASSSTFNPGAEAFF. CDR3 DNA: TGTGCCAGCAGTTCTACATTCAACCCCGGGGCTGAAGCTTTCTTT. Complete variable domain (other parts from reference TRBV28 and TRBJ1-1): DVKVTQSSRYLVKRTGEKVFLECVQDMDHENMFWYRQDPGLGLRLIYFSYDVKMKEKGDIPEGYSVSREKKERFSLILESASTNQTSMYLCASSSTFNPGAEAFFGQGTRLTVV.